This T cell receptor beta chain was documented in a study of technical replicates of blood from several donors. The data were produced by immunoSEQ multiplex PCR, yet TCRdb's version contains in-frame clones alone and is incomplete. The table includes tens of thousands of clones, approximately 94% detected once. Sequenced sample: T cells isolated from PBMCs. The sequence was obtained from a human donor in good health.

CDR3 in DNA: TGTGCCAGCCACGAGTACGAGAGGAACACTGAAGCTTTCTTT. Its protein product is CASHEYERNTEAFF. The V gene is TRBV11-2, the J gene TRBJ1-1; D gene unclear. In germline, CDR1 is SGHAT, CDR2 FQNNGV. Trimming removed 8 bases from V and 1 base from J, with 14 bases in between. The CDR3 totals 14 residues.